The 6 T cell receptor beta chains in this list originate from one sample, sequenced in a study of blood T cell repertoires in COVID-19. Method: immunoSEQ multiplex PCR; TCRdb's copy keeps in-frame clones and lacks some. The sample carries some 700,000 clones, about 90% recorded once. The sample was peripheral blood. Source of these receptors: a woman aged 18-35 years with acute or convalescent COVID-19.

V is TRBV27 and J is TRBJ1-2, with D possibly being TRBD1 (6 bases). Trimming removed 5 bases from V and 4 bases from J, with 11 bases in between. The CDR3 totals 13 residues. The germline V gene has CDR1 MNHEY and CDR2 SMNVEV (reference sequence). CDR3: CASSRQASYGYTF. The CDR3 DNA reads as TGTGCCAGCAGTCGACAGGCCTCCTATGGCTACACCTTC.

For the CDR3, the DNA is TGTGCCAGCAGCCATCTCGAGCGGGGAGGGTTCACAGATACGCAGTATTTT. The encoded protein is CASSHLERGGFTDTQYF. V and J are TRBV14 and TRBJ2-3; 7 nucleotides agree with TRBD2. The CDR3 sequence is 17 residues long. Trimming cost V 3 bases and J 2 bases; bases outside gene matches: 11. CDR1 and CDR2 (germline): SGHDN, FVKESK.

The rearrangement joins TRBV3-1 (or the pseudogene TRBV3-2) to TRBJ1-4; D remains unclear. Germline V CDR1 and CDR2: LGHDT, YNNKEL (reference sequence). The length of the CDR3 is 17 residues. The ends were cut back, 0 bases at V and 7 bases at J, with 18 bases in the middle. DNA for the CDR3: TGTGCCAGCAGCCAAGAAAAAGGCGTCCGAGGCAGTGAAAAACTGTTTTTT. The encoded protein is CASSQEKGVRGSEKLFF.

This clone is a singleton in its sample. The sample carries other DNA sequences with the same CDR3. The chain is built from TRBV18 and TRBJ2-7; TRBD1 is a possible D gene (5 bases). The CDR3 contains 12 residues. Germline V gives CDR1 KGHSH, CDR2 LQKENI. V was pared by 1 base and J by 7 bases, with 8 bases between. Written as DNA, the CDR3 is TGTGCCAGCTCACCACTGGGGCATGAGCAGTACTTC. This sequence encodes CASSPLGHEQYF.

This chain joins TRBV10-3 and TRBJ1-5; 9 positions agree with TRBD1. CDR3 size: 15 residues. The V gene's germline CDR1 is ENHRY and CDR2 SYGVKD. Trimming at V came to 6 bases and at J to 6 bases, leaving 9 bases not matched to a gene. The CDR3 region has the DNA TGTGCCATCAGGGCGGGACAGGGAGGAAGTCAGCCCCAGCATTTT. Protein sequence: CAIRAGQGGSQPQHF.

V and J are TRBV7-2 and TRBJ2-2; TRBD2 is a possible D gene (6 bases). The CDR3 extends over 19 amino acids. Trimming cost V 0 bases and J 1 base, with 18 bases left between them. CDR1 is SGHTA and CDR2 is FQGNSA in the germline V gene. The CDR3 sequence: CASSLAWTAGGGNTGELFF. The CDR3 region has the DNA TGTGCCAGCAGCTTAGCGTGGACTGCCGGGGGTGGGAACACCGGGGAGCTGTTTTTT.